This TCR beta chain was recovered during a study of T-cell reconstitution after alpha-beta-depleted transplantation in children listed by TCRdb under 2016. The study in broad terms: The study quantitatively tracked T-cell immune reconstitution after TCRalphabeta/CD19-depleted allogeneic hematopoietic cell transplantation in children using TCR repertoire profiling.

The CDR3 contains 13 residues, cysteine and phenylalanine counted. Only CDR3 DNA is held: 39 bases, read in frame from base 1. V is cut by 2 bases and J by 2 bases, and the space between the germline ends is 6 bases. CDR1 MGHRA and CDR2 YSYEKL are derived from the germline V gene. Libraries were made using PCR. The reads were generated on an Illumina HiSeq 2500. TCR library preparation used molecular barcoding, with unique molecular identifiers applied to normalize quantification of the TCRbeta repertoire. The public reads were quality trimmed at Q25 with fastp and then assembled into clones with MiXCR by TCRdb, keeping productive beta chains. Identical CDR3 protein sequences are pooled into one entry, listed with their most common genes and DNA. For this sample there are roughly 790,000 distinct CDR3 sequences; roughly 15% appear just once. In total, the top ten clones hold roughly 5% of the sample.

In regard to this clonotype: The antigen it binds to is not known. No much larger clone is present one base from it, and per-base qualities are unavailable.

The paper's findings and limits, for the study overall: In some patients, the high TCRbeta diversity seen at day 60 was put down to recipient T cells and intrathymic progenitors that had survived conditioning. About two months after transplant, the apparently early recovery of alphabetaT-cell counts reportedly depended on just several hundred clones that had expanded rapidly and came from non-depleted graft cells. Over subsequent months, a decline in hyperexpanded clone frequencies was noted, and after one year, T-cell counts and TCRbeta diversity were mostly ascribed to newly produced T cells.

What the treatment or condition label conveys for this sample: allogeneic hematopoietic cell transplantation with graft depleted of TCRalphabeta T cells and CD19 B cells. Transplant recipients were children who received TCRalphabeta/CD19-depleted allogeneic hematopoietic cell grafts. The sequence is built from TRBV4-1 and TRBJ2-5; no confident D gene assignment can be made. The sample here was PBMCs, mostly from graft donor cells, taken 360 days after TCRalphabeta/CD19-depleted stem cell transplant. The sequence came from a male patient younger than 18 who had a stem cell transplant for acute lymphoblastic leukemia, so the T cells may come from the graft donor. Here the CDR3 is given as CASSQLIQETQYF. The DNA sequence follows: TGCGCCAGCAGCCAACTAATACAAGAGACCCAGTACTTC.